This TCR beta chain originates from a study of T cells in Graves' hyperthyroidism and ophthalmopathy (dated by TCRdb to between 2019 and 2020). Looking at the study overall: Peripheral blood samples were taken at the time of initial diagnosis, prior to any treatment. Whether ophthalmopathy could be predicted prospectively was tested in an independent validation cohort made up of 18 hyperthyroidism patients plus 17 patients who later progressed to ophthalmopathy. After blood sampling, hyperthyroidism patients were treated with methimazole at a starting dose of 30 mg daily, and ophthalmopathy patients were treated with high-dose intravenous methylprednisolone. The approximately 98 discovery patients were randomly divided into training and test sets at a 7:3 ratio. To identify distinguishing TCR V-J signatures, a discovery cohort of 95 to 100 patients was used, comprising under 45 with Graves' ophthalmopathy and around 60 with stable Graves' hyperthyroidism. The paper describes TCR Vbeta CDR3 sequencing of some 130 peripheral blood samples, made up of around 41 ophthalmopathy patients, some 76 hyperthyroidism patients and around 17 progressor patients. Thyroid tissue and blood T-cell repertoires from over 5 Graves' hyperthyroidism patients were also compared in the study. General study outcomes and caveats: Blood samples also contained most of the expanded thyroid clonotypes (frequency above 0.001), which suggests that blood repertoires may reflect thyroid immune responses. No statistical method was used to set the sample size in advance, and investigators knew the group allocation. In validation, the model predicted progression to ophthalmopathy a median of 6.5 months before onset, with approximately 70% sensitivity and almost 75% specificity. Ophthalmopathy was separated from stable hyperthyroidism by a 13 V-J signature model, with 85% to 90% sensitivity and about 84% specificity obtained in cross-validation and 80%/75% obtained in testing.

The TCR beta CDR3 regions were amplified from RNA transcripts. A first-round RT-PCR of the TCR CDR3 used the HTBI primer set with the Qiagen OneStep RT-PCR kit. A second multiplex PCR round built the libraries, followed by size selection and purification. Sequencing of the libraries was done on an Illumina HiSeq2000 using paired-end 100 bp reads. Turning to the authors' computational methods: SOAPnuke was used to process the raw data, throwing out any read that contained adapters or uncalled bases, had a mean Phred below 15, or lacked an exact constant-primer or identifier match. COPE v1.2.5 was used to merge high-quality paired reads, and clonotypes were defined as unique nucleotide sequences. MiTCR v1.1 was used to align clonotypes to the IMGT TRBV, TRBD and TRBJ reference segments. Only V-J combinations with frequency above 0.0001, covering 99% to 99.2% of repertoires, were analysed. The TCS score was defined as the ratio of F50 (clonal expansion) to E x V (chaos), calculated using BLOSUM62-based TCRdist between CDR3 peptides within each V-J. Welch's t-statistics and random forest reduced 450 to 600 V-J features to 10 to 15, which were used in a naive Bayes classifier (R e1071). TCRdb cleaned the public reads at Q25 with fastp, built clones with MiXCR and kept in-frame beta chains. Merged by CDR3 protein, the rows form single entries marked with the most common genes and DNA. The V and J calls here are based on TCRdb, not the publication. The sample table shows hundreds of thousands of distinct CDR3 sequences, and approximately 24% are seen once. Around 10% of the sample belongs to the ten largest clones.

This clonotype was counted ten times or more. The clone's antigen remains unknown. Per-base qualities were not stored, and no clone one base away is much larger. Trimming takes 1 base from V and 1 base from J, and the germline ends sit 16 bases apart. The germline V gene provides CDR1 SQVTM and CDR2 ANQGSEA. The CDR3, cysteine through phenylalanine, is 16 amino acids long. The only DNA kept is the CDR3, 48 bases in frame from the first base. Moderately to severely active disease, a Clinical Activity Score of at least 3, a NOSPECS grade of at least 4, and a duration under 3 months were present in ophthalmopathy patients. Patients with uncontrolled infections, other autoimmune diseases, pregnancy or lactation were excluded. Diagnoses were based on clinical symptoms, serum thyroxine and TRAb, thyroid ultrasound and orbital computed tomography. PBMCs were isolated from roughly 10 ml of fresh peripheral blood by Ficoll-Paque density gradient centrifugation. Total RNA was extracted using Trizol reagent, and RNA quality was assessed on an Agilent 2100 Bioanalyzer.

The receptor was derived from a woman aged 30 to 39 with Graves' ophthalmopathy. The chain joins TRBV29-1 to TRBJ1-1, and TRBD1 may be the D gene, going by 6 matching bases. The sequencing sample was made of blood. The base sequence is TGCAGCGTTGAAGGACCCAGGGGTATGGAGAACACTGAAGCTTTCTTT. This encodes CSVEGPRGMENTEAFF.